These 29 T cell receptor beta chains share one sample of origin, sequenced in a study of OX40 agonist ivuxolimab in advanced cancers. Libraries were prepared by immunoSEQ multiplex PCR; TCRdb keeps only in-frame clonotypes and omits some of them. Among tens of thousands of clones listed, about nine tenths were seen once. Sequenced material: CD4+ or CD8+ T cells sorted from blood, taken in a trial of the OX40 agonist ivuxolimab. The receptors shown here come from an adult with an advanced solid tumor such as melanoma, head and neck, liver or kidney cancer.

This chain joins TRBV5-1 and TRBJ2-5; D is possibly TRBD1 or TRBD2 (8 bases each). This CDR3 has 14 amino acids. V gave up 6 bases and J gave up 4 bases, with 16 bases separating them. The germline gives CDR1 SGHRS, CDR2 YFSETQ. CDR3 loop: CASTQGAGGETQYF. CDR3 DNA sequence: TGCGCCAGCACCCAGGGGGCGGGAGGAGAGACCCAGTACTTC.

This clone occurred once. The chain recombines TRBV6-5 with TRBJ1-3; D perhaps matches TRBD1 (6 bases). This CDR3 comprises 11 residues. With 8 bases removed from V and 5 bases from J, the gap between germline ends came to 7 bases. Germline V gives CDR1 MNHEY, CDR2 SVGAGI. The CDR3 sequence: CASGDRNTIYF. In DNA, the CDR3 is TGTGCCAGCGGGGACAGAAACACCATATATTTT.

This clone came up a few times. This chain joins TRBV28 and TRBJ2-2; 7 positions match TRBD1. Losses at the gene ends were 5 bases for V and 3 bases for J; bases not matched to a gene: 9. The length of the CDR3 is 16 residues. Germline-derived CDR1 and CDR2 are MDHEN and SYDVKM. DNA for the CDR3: TGTGCCAGCAGTCGACAGGGCTTAGGGTACACCGGGGAGCTGTTTTTT. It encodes CASSRQGLGYTGELFF.

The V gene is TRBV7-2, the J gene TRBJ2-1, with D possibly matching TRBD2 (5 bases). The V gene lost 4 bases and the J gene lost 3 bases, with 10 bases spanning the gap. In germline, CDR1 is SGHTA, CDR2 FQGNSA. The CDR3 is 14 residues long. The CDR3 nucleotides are TGTGCCAGCAGCTCCCGAAGCGGCTACAATGAGCAGTTCTTC. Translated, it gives CASSSRSGYNEQFF.

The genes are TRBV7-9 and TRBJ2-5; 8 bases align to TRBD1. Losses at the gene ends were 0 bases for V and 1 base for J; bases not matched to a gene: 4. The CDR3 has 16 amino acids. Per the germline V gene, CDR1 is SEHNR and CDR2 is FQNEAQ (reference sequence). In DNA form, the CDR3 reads TGTGCCAGCAGCTTAGCCCCAGGACAGGGCCAAGAGACCCAGTACTTC. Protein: CASSLAPGQGQETQYF.

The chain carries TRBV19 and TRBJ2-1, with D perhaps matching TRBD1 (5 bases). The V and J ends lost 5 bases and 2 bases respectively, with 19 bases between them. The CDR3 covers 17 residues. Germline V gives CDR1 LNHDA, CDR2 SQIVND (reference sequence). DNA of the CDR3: TGTGCCAGTAGTCCCCTCCTTGGGCAGGGTCCCTACAATGAGCAGTTCTTC. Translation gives CASSPLLGQGPYNEQFF.

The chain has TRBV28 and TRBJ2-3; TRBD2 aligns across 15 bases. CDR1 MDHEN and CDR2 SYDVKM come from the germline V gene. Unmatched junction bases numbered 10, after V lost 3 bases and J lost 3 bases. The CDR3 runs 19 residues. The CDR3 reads CASSFGLAGGPMGTDTQYF. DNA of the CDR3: TGTGCCAGCAGTTTCGGACTAGCGGGAGGGCCAATGGGTACAGATACGCAGTATTTT.

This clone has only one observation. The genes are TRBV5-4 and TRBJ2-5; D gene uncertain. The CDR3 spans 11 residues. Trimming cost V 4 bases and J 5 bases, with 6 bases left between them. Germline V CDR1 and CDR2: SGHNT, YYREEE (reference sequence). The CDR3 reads CASSLMETQYF. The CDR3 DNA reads TGTGCCAGCAGCCTGATGGAGACCCAGTACTTC.

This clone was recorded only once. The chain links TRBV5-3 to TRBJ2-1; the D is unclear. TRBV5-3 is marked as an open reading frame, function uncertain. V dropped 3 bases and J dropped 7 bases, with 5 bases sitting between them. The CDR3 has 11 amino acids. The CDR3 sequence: CARSYQNEQFF. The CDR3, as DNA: TGTGCCAGAAGCTACCAGAATGAGCAGTTCTTC.

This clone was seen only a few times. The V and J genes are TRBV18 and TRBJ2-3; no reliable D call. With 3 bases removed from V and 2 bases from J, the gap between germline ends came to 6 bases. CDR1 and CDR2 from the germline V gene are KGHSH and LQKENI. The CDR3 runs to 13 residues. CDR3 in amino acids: CASSPRATDTQYF. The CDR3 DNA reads TGTGCCAGCTCACCTAGGGCCACAGATACGCAGTATTTT.

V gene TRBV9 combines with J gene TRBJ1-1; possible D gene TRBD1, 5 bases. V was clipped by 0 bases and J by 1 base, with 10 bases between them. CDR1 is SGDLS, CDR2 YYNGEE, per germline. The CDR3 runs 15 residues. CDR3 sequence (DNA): TGTGCCAGCAGCGTAGTGGGGGGTACGAACACTGAAGCTTTCTTT. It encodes CASSVVGGTNTEAFF.

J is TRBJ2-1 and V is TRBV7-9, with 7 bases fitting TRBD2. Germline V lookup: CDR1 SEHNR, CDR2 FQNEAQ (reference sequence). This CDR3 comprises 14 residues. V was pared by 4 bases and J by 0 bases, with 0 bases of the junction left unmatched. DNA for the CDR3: TGTGCCAGCAGCTGGACTAGCTCCTACAATGAGCAGTTCTTC. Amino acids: CASSWTSSYNEQFF.

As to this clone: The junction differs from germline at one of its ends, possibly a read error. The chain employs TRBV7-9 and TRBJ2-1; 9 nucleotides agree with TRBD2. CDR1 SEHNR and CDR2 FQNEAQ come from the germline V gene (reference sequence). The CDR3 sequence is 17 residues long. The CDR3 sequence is CASTLIGTSQDRIEQFF. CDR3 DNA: TGTGCCAGCACCTTAATAGGGACTAGCCAGGATCGGATTGAGCAGTTCTTC. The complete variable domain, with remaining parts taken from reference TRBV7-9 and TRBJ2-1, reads DTGVSQNPRHKITKRGQNVTFRCDPISEHNRLYWYRQTLGQGPEFLTYFQNEAQLEKSRLLSDRFSAERPKGSFSTLEIQRTEQGDSAMYLCASTLIGTSQDRIEQFFGPGTRLTVL.

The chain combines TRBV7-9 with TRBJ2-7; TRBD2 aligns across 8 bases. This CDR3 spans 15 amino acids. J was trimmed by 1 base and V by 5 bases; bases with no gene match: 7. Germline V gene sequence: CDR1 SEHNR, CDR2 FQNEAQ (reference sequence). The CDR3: CASSPSGSMSYEQYF. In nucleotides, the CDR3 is TGTGCCAGCAGCCCGAGCGGGAGTATGTCCTACGAGCAGTACTTC.

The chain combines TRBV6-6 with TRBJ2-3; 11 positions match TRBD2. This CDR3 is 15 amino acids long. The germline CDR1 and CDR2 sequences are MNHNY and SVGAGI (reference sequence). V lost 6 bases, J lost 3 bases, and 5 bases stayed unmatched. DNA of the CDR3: TGTGCCAGCAGAGCCGGGACTAGCGGAACAGATACGCAGTATTTT. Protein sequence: CASRAGTSGTDTQYF.

In DNA form, the CDR3 reads TGTGCCAGCAGTGAAGGGGACACAGGACTACACTATGGCTACACCTTC. Amino acids: CASSEGDTGLHYGYTF. V is TRBV2 and J is TRBJ1-2, with D possibly being TRBD1 (6 bases). Trimming took off 1 base at V and 3 bases at J, with 15 bases between the two ends. This CDR3 is 16 amino acids long. CDR1 and CDR2 from the germline V gene are SNHLY and FYNNEI.

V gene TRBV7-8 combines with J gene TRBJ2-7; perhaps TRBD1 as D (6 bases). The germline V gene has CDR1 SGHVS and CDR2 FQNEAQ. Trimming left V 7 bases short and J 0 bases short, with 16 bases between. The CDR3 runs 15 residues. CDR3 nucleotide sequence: TGTGCCAGCACATTGACAGGCCCACCCTCCTACGAGCAGTACTTC. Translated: CASTLTGPPSYEQYF.

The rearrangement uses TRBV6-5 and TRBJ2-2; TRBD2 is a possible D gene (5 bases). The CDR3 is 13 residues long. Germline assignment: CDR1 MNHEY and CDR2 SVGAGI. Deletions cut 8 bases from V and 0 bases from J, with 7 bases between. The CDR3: CASGGTNTGELFF. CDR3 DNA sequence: TGTGCCAGCGGAGGCACGAACACCGGGGAGCTGTTTTTT.

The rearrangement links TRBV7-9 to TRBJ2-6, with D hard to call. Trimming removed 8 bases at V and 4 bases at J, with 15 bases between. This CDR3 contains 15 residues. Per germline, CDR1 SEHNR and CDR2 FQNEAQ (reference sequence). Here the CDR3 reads CASGYTRSGANVLTF. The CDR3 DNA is TGTGCCAGCGGATATACAAGGTCCGGGGCCAACGTCCTGACTTTC.

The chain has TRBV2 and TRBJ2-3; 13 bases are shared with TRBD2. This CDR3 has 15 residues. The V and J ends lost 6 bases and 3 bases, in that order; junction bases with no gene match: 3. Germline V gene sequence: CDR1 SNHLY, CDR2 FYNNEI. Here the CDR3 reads CASRLLAGGTDTQYF. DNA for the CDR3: TGTGCCAGCAGGTTACTAGCGGGAGGGACAGATACGCAGTATTTT.

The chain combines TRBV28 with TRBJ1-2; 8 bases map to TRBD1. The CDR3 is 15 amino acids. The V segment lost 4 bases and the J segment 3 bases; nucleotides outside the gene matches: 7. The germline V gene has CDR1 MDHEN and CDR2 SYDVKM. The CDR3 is CASSSGQEVYYGYTF. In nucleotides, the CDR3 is TGTGCCAGCAGTTCGGGACAGGAGGTTTACTATGGCTACACCTTC.

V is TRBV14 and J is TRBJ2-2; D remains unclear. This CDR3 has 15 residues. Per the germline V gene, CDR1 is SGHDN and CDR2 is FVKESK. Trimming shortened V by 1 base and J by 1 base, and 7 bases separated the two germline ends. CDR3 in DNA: TGTGCCAGCAGCCAAGTCCCACAGAACACCGGGGAGCTGTTTTTT. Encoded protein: CASSQVPQNTGELFF. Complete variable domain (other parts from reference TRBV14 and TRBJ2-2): EAGVTQFPSHSVIEKGQTVTLRCDPISGHDNLYWYRRVMGKEIKFLLHFVKESKQDESGMPNNRFLAERTGGTYSTLKVQPAELEDSGVYFCASSQVPQNTGELFFGEGSRLTVL.

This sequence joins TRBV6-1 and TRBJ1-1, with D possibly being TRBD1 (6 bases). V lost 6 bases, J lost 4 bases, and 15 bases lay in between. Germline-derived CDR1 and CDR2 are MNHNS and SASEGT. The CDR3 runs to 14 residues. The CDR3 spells CASRPGQSGTEAFF. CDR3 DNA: TGTGCCAGCAGGCCCGGACAGTCGGGCACTGAAGCTTTCTTT.

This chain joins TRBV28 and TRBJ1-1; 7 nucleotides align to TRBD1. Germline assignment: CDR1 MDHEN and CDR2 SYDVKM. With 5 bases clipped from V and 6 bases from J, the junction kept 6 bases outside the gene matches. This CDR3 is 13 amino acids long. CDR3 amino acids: CASSQTGRPEAFF. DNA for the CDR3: TGTGCCAGCAGTCAGACAGGGAGGCCTGAAGCTTTCTTT.

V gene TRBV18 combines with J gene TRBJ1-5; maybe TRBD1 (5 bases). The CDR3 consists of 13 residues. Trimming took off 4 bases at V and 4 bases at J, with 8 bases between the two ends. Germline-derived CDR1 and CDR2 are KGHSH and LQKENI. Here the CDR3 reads CASSLDSNQPQHF. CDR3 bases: TGTGCCAGCTCACTTGACAGTAATCAGCCCCAGCATTTT.

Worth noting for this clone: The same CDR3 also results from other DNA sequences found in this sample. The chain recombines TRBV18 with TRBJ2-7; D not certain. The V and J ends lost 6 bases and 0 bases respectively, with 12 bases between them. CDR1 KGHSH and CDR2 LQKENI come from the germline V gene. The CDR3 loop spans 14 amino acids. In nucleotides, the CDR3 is TGTGCCAGCTCCCCCGGCGGTAGCTCCTACGAGCAGTACTTC. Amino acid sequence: CASSPGGSSYEQYF.

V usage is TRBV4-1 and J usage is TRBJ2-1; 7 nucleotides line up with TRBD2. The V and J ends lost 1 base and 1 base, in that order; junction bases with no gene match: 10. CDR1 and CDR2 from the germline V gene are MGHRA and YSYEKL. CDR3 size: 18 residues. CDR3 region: CASSQGLATGGSYNEQFF. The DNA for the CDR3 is TGCGCCAGCAGCCAAGGGCTCGCTACGGGAGGTTCCTACAATGAGCAGTTCTTC.

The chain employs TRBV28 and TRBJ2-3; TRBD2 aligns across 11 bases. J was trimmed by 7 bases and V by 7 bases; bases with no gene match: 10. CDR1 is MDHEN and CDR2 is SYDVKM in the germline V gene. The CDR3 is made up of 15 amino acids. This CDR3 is CASTVAGGPQNTQYF. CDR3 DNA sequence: TGTGCCAGCACGGTAGCGGGAGGGCCGCAGAATACGCAGTATTTT.

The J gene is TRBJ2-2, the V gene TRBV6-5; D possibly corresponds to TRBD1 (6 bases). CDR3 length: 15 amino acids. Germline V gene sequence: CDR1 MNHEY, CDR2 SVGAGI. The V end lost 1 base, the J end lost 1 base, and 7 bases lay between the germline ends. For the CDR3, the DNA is TGTGCCAGCAGTTACTTGGGACAGAACACCGGGGAGCTGTTTTTT. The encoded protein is CASSYLGQNTGELFF.